This T cell receptor (beta chain) is from a study of CD8 T cells in Susac syndrome. General study points: Only a relatively small number of individuals were included in the TCR sequencing and HLA analysis.

A single count supports this clonotype. Its matching antigen is unknown. RNA was extracted with the RNeasy kit, and a quantity of about 0.45 to 1 ug was reverse transcribed using random hexamers. The TCR beta CDR3 was amplified by immunoSEQ multiplex PCR across 54 Vbeta, 13 Jbeta. TCRdb re-called the immunoSEQ multiplex PCR reads through MiXCR, storing one row per CDR3 protein. The sample lists a few hundred thousand distinct CDR3 sequences, 92% occurring once. Sequencing of TCR beta, carried out with a high-throughput approach, was applied to CD8+ and CD4+ T cells from the blood. While CD8+ and CD4+ T cells were isolated negatively, TEMRA cells were enriched by FACS. This CDR3 region has 16 residues. V lost 3 bases and J lost 0; bases outside the gene matches: 5. Per the germline V gene, CDR1 is SGHRS and CDR2 is YFSETQ.

The specimen sequenced was CD4+ T cells from PBMCs. This TCR was recovered from a human donor with multiple sclerosis. J is TRBJ1-1 and V is TRBV5-1, with 10 bases aligning to TRBD1. CDR3 sequence (DNA): TGCGCCAGCAGCTGGAGGGGACAGGGGATGAACACTGAAGCTTTCTTT. Its translation: CASSWRGQGMNTEAFF.